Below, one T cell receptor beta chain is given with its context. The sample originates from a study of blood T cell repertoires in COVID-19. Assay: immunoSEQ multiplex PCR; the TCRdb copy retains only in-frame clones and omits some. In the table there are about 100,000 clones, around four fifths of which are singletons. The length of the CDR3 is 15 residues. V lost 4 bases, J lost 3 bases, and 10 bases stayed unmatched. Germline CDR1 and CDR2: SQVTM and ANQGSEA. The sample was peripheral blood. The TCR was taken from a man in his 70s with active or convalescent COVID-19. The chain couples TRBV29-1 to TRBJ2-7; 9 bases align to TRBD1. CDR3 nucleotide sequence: TGCAGCGTTGCTAGACTCCGGGACAGGGACTACGAGCAGTACTTC. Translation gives CSVARLRDRDYEQYF.